This T cell receptor beta chain was found in a study of blood T cells in healthy people across ages. Regarding the study as a whole: Using unsorted PBMCs precluded a conclusive naive versus antigen-experienced comparison.

Primed by a sample-barcoded 5' primer and a J-beta primer mix, a second PCR proceeded for about 6 to 12 cycles. Every cDNA was tagged by a template-switch adaptor with 12 random nucleotides. TCRdb independently ran MiXCR on the 5' RACE reads; one entry per CDR3 protein. Found here are 600,000 to 900,000 distinct CDR3 sequences, around a quarter of them singletons; the top ten hold approximately 2.9%. CDR1 and CDR2 from the germline V gene are MDHEN and SYDVKM. After removal of 8 bases from V and 2 bases from J, the junction contained 11 bases not matched to a gene. The CDR3 spans 15 residues. Only a few counts were recorded for this clonotype. Its antigen remains unidentified. This sample was also put to use in a study of T cells of mothers and their children. From that report: Thymic selection shapes TCR recombination output similarly in related and unrelated pairs.

Sequenced: blood. This chain uses TRBV28 with TRBJ2-7; 8 bases agree with TRBD2. The receptor comes from a boy aged 10-17 years in good health. CDR3 in amino acids: CASVGSGGHTYEQYF. DNA for the CDR3: TGTGCCAGCGTGGGGAGCGGGGGCCATACCTACGAGCAGTACTTC.